The 16 T cell receptor beta chains below were found in one sample sequenced in a study of shared T cell receptors in the human thymus. Produced via immunoSEQ multiplex PCR; TCRdb's table is partial and in-frame only. The table shows a few hundred thousand clones, with approximately 95% occurring only once. Sample: thymocytes. The receptors come from a human donor.

In its sample, this clone was seen once. The rearrangement uses TRBV30 and TRBJ2-3; a weak D match, TRBD2 (5 bases). The V and J ends lost 2 bases and 3 bases respectively, with 15 bases between them. Germline V lookup: CDR1 GTSNPN, CDR2 SVGIG (reference sequence). This CDR3 contains 15 residues. The CDR3 DNA sequence: TGTGCCTGGAGTCAGGACTCCGATGAGACAGATACGCAGTATTTT. Its protein product is CAWSQDSDETDTQYF.

This chain links TRBV21-1 with TRBJ1-5. TRBV21-1 constitutes a pseudogene. The CDR3 has 17 residues. The CDR3, as DNA: TGTGCCAGCAGCATACGTCGTGGGGGAGCAGGCAATCAGCCCCAGCATTTT. It translates to CASSIRRGGAGNQPQHF.

This chain joins TRBV9 and TRBJ2-7; 7 nucleotides agree with TRBD2. With 0 bases clipped from V and 4 bases from J, the junction kept 7 bases outside the gene matches. Germline assignment: CDR1 SGDLS and CDR2 YYNGEE. This CDR3 has 15 residues. The CDR3 DNA reads as TGTGCCAGCAGCGTAGCGGGCGGGAGCTGGTACGAGCAGTACTTC. Its translation: CASSVAGGSWYEQYF.

This rearrangement joins TRBV9 to TRBJ2-7, with 9 bases that match TRBD1. Germline V lookup: CDR1 SGDLS, CDR2 YYNGEE. The CDR3 loop spans 15 amino acids. V lost 3 bases and J lost 2; bases outside the gene matches: 6. In DNA form, the CDR3 reads TGTGCCAGCAGCGAGGAGGACAGGGGCGCCTACGAGCAGTACTTC. Its translation is CASSEEDRGAYEQYF.

The chain recombines TRBV9 with TRBJ2-3; possible D gene TRBD1, 6 bases. Germline-derived CDR1 and CDR2 are SGDLS and YYNGEE. This CDR3 has 19 amino acids. With 4 bases removed from V and 0 bases from J, the gap between germline ends came to 24 bases. CDR3 protein: CASSRKQGTLERSTDTQYF. The DNA for the CDR3 is TGTGCCAGCAGCCGCAAACAGGGCACGCTGGAGCGGAGCACAGATACGCAGTATTTT.

As to this clone: Its ends do not fully match the called genes, so a read error is possible. This chain links TRBV7-9 with TRBJ1-1; D gene uncertain. The CDR3 is made up of 15 amino acids. In germline, CDR1 is SEHNR, CDR2 FQNEAQ (reference sequence). The CDR3 spells CASTLGPYLNTEAFF. The CDR3 coding sequence is TGTGCCAGCACCTTAGGCCCCTATTTGAACACTGAAGCTTTCTTT.

The chain combines TRBV15 with TRBJ2-3; 10 bases are a match to TRBD2. This CDR3 region has 19 residues. Trimming at V came to 2 bases and at J to 0 bases, leaving 11 bases not matched to a gene. Germline lookup yields CDR1 LNHNV and CDR2 YYDKDF (reference sequence). CDR3 protein: CATSRNGLAGAGSTDTQYF. DNA for the CDR3: TGTGCCACCAGCAGAAACGGGCTAGCGGGAGCAGGTAGCACAGATACGCAGTATTTT. Drawing the rest from reference TRBV15 and TRBJ2-3, the complete variable domain is DAMVIQNPRYQVTQFGKPVTLSCSQTLNHNVMYWYQQKSSQAPKLLFHYYDKDFNNEADTPDNFQSRRPNTSFCFLDIRSPGLGDTAMYLCATSRNGLAGAGSTDTQYFGPGTRLTVL.

The chain couples TRBV5-4 to TRBJ2-4, with 12 bases identical to TRBD2. The germline CDR1 and CDR2 sequences are SGHNT and YYREEE (reference sequence). This CDR3 contains 17 residues. The V gene end was trimmed by 5 bases and the J gene end by 1 base; junction bases not matched to a gene: 7. The CDR3 loop is CASSGLAGPGAKNIQYF. The DNA for the CDR3 is TGTGCCAGCAGTGGACTAGCGGGACCGGGGGCCAAAAACATTCAGTACTTC.

Here the CDR3 DNA reads TGTGCCAGCAGCTTAGATGGGGCTTACTCCTACAATGAGCAGTTCTTC. Its translation is CASSLDGAYSYNEQFF. The rearrangement uses TRBV11-2 and TRBJ2-1; D might be TRBD1 (5 bases). Looked up from germline, CDR1 is SGHAT and CDR2 is FQNNGV. Trimming left V 0 bases short and J 0 bases short, with 9 bases between. The CDR3 has 16 amino acids.

The rearrangement joins TRBV30 to TRBJ1-2; D gene uncertain. The CDR3 covers 13 residues. The germline V gene has CDR1 GTSNPN and CDR2 SVGIG (reference sequence). V lost 1 base and J lost 5, with 11 bases in between. CDR3 DNA: TGTGCCTGGAGTGAAGGAGGGATATATGGCTACACCTTC. Its translation: CAWSEGGIYGYTF.

The chain joins TRBV9 to TRBJ1-5; D is unclear. CDR3 length: 19 amino acids. CDR1 SGDLS and CDR2 YYNGEE come from the germline V gene. The germline V and J ends were trimmed by 3 bases and 2 bases, with 24 bases remaining between them. The CDR3 here is CASSAAPADEPGGNQPQHF. In DNA form, the CDR3 reads TGTGCCAGCAGCGCAGCCCCAGCAGACGAACCTGGGGGCAATCAGCCCCAGCATTTT. The full variable domain, completed using reference TRBV9 and TRBJ1-5, is DSGVTQTPKHLITATGQRVTLRCSPRSGDLSVYWYQQSLDQGLQFLIQYYNGEERAKGNILERFSAQQFPDLHSELNLSSLELGDSALYFCASSAAPADEPGGNQPQHFGDGTRLSIL.

DNA of the CDR3: TGTGCCAGCAGCTTAATAGGGGGCCATGAAAAACTGTTTTTT. Its translation is CASSLIGGHEKLFF. This chain links TRBV11-2 with TRBJ1-4, with 7 nucleotides matching TRBD1. The germline V gene has CDR1 SGHAT and CDR2 FQNNGV. The CDR3 extends over 14 amino acids. V gave up 2 bases and J gave up 6 bases; unmatched junction bases: 3. The full variable domain, completed using reference TRBV11-2 and TRBJ1-4, is EAGVAQSPRYKIIEKRQSVAFWCNPISGHATLYWYQQILGQGPKLLIQFQNNGVVDDSQLPKDRFSAERLKGVDSTLKIQPAKLEDSAVYLCASSLIGGHEKLFFGSGTQLSVL.

The J gene is TRBJ2-6, the V gene TRBV28; no firm D call. The ends were cut back, 3 bases at V and 2 bases at J, with 11 bases in the middle. Germline-derived CDR1 and CDR2 are MDHEN and SYDVKM. The CDR3 runs 16 residues. CDR3 loop: CASSFQRVPGANVLTF. In DNA form, the CDR3 reads TGTGCCAGCAGTTTCCAAAGGGTACCTGGGGCCAACGTCCTGACTTTC.

The chain recombines TRBV6-1 with TRBJ1-1; 8 nucleotides align to TRBD1. CDR3 size: 15 residues. CDR1 MNHNS and CDR2 SASEGT come from the germline V gene. The V and J ends lost 4 bases and 2 bases, in that order; junction bases with no gene match: 6. The CDR3 DNA reads TGTGCCAGCAGTGCTAGGGACAGGACTAACACTGAAGCTTTCTTT. Its translation: CASSARDRTNTEAFF.

The rearrangement uses TRBV28 and TRBJ2-6; TRBD1 aligns across 7 bases. The V gene end was trimmed by 6 bases and the J gene end by 9 bases; junction bases not matched to a gene: 11. The CDR3 is 15 residues long. Germline V lookup: CDR1 MDHEN, CDR2 SYDVKM. CDR3 amino acids: CASRPDRVRDNVLTF. The CDR3 nucleotides read TGTGCCAGCAGACCCGACAGGGTAAGGGACAACGTCCTGACTTTC.

The chain couples TRBV4-2 to TRBJ2-3; 11 bases fit TRBD2. The V segment lost 1 base and the J segment 0 bases; nucleotides outside the gene matches: 0. CDR1 and CDR2 (germline): LGHNA, YNFKEQ. This CDR3 spans 16 amino acids. The CDR3 DNA is TGTGCCAGCAGCCAAGGGACTAGCGGGAGCACAGATACGCAGTATTTT. Protein product: CASSQGTSGSTDTQYF.